The 28 T cell receptor beta chains below all came from one sample that was sequenced in a study of T cells after somatic rescue of genetic block. Clones were sequenced by immunoSEQ multiplex PCR, and TCRdb holds only the in-frame ones, with some missing. The repertoire holds about 72,000 clones, with approximately 91% as singletons. Source material: peripheral blood mononuclear cells (PBMCs). Receptors originate from a man aged 25-45 years.

The V call is TRBV7-9, the J call TRBJ2-5; TRBD2 matches at 8 bases. V gave up 3 bases and J gave up 5 bases; unmatched junction bases: 5. The germline V gene encodes CDR1 SEHNR and CDR2 FQNEAQ (reference sequence). The CDR3 is made up of 14 amino acids. CDR3 DNA sequence: TGTGCCAGCAGCTTCCTTTTAGCGGGGGAGACCCAGTACTTC. This encodes CASSFLLAGETQYF.

The chain carries TRBV7-8 and TRBJ2-1; D may correspond to TRBD1 or TRBD2 (5 bases each). CDR3 length: 14 residues. Deletions cut 5 bases from V and 4 bases from J, with 12 bases between. Germline CDR1 reads SGHVS; CDR2 reads FQNEAQ. The CDR3 protein is CASSLQGEYNEQFF. For the CDR3, the DNA is TGTGCCAGCAGCCTTCAGGGAGAATACAATGAGCAGTTCTTC.

The chain has TRBV7-2 and TRBJ2-2; possibly TRBD2 for D (6 bases). Trimming cost V 5 bases and J 6 bases, with 16 bases left between them. Germline CDR1 and CDR2: SGHTA and FQGNSA. The CDR3 is made up of 15 amino acids. The CDR3 nucleotides read TGTGCCAGCAGCCGCTCCGGGAGAGATCCCGGGGAGCTGTTTTTT. Amino acids: CASSRSGRDPGELFF. Using reference TRBV7-2 and TRBJ2-2 for the parts outside the CDR3, the full variable domain is GAGVSQSPSNKVTEKGKDVELRCDPISGHTALYWYRQSLGQGLEFLIYFQGNSAPDKSGLPSDRFSAERTGGSVSTLTIQRTQQEDSAVYLCASSRSGRDPGELFFGEGSRLTVL.

This sequence joins TRBV19 and TRBJ2-2, with D tentatively TRBD2 (5 bases). Trimming pared 1 base from V and 4 bases from J, leaving 13 bases between. Looked up from germline, CDR1 is LNHDA and CDR2 is SQIVND (reference sequence). CDR3 size: 16 residues. The CDR3 nucleotides are TGTGCCAGTAGTATAGGGGGAAGGCTAGCCACCGGGGAGCTGTTTTTT. It encodes CASSIGGRLATGELFF.

This CDR3 reads CASKGSALEADTQYF. CDR3 DNA sequence: TGTGCCAGTAAGGGTAGCGCCTTGGAGGCAGATACGCAGTATTTT. The chain uses TRBV19 and TRBJ2-3; possible D gene TRBD2, 5 bases. CDR3 size: 15 residues. The germline V and J ends were trimmed by 7 bases and 4 bases, with 18 bases remaining between them. CDR1 is LNHDA, CDR2 SQIVND, per germline (reference sequence).

This chain uses TRBV19 with TRBJ1-4, with D perhaps matching TRBD1 (5 bases). V shed 9 bases and J shed 8 bases, with 19 bases lying between them. This CDR3 is 14 amino acids long. Per the germline V gene, CDR1 is LNHDA and CDR2 is SQIVND (reference sequence). The CDR3 DNA sequence: TGTGCCAGCCGGGCCCCTGGGGGACTGGAAAAACTGTTTTTT. Translation gives CASRAPGGLEKLFF.

The chain links TRBV6-5 to TRBJ1-1; no definite D call. The CDR3 has 14 amino acids. The V end lost 6 bases, the J end lost 0 bases, and 11 bases lay between the germline ends. Germline lookup yields CDR1 MNHEY and CDR2 SVGAGI. The CDR3 reads CASRPGFMNTEAFF. The CDR3 DNA is TGTGCCAGCAGGCCCGGGTTCATGAACACTGAAGCTTTCTTT.

The chain uses TRBV5-4 and TRBJ2-1; no clear D. Per the germline V gene, CDR1 is SGHNT and CDR2 is YYREEE (reference sequence). The CDR3 sequence is 16 residues long. V lost 4 bases to trimming and J lost 5 bases, with 19 bases between them. The CDR3 DNA reads TGTGCCAGCAGCCCCGGCCGGGTTGGATGGGACAATGAGCAGTTCTTC. Its translation: CASSPGRVGWDNEQFF.

The chain links TRBV7-8 to TRBJ1-2, with a tentative D call TRBD1 (5 bases). CDR3 length: 16 residues. Germline CDR1 is SGHVS and CDR2 is FQNEAQ. Trimming took 8 bases from V and 2 from J, leaving 21 bases between them. CDR3 sequence reads: CASFEGRGPFNYGYTF. The DNA of the CDR3 is TGTGCCAGCTTCGAAGGAAGGGGACCATTCAACTATGGCTACACCTTC.

This sequence joins TRBV18 and TRBJ1-1, with D possibly TRBD1 on 5 matching bases. V shed 3 bases and J shed 5 bases, with 13 bases lying between them. Germline loops: CDR1 KGHSH, CDR2 LQKENI. This CDR3 spans 14 amino acids. The CDR3 is CASSPRVEGTEAFF. The CDR3, as DNA: TGTGCCAGCTCACCCAGGGTGGAGGGTACTGAAGCTTTCTTT.

V is TRBV5-5 and J is TRBJ2-7; D may correspond to TRBD1 or TRBD2 (5 bases each). CDR3 size: 13 residues. Trimming shortened V by 3 bases and J by 3 bases, and 10 bases separated the two germline ends. CDR1 and CDR2 (germline): SGHKS, YYEKEE (reference sequence). CDR3 nucleotide sequence: TGTGCCAGCAGCTGGGACGCTGTCTACGAGCAGTACTTC. It yields the protein CASSWDAVYEQYF.

This chain uses TRBV5-4 with TRBJ2-4, with 7 bases that match TRBD2. Germline trimming cut 3 bases from V and 2 bases from J; bases unmatched to any gene: 5. This CDR3 spans 15 amino acids. Germline-derived CDR1 and CDR2 are SGHNT and YYREEE (reference sequence). The chain's CDR3 is CASSSQRGSKNIQYF. The CDR3 DNA sequence: TGTGCCAGCAGCTCCCAGCGGGGATCCAAAAACATTCAGTACTTC.

As regards this clone: The same CDR3 also results from other DNA sequences found in this sample. The chain has TRBV18 and TRBJ2-2, with D hard to call. The V gene's germline CDR1 is KGHSH and CDR2 LQKENI. The CDR3 spans 12 residues. Trimming removed 3 bases from V and 7 bases from J, with 6 bases in between. The CDR3 loop is CASSPTSGELFF. The DNA for the CDR3 is TGTGCCAGCTCACCTACGAGCGGGGAGCTGTTTTTT.

This rearrangement joins TRBV5-1 to TRBJ2-3; no reliable D call. This CDR3 is 15 amino acids long. V lost 0 bases, J lost 2 bases, and 10 bases lay in between. Germline CDR1 and CDR2: SGHRS and YFSETQ. In DNA form, the CDR3 reads TGCGCCAGCAGCTTGGCCGGGCAATACACAGATACGCAGTATTTT. This gives the protein CASSLAGQYTDTQYF.

V and J are TRBV5-1 and TRBJ1-5; D not certain. CDR1 and CDR2 from the germline V gene are SGHRS and YFSETQ. Trimming pared 3 bases from V and 4 bases from J, leaving 11 bases between. There are 14 residues in the CDR3. CDR3 loop: CASSWEGGNQPQHF. In nucleotides, the CDR3 is TGCGCCAGCAGCTGGGAGGGTGGGAATCAGCCCCAGCATTTT.

V is TRBV11-2 and J is TRBJ2-1; D not resolved. V was pared by 5 bases and J by 7 bases, with 9 bases between. Germline CDR1 and CDR2: SGHAT and FQNNGV. The CDR3 is made up of 12 amino acids. CDR3 coding DNA: TGTGCCAGCAGCCCAGCGAGGAATGAGCAGTTCTTC. It specifies CASSPARNEQFF.

The rearrangement joins TRBV27 to TRBJ2-7; 7 nucleotides align to TRBD2. The V gene's germline CDR1 is MNHEY and CDR2 SMNVEV (reference sequence). After removal of 3 bases from V and 3 bases from J, the junction contained 5 bases not matched to a gene. The CDR3 covers 14 residues. CDR3 residues: CASSFTGTNYEQYF. CDR3 sequence (DNA): TGTGCCAGCAGTTTCACCGGGACTAACTACGAGCAGTACTTC.

This clone appeared a few times. This chain joins TRBV14 and TRBJ2-7; D not certain. Germline CDR1 is SGHDN and CDR2 is FVKESK. The length of the CDR3 is 15 residues. V gave up 2 bases and J gave up 4 bases, with 15 bases separating them. The CDR3 DNA reads TGTGCCAGCAGCCAATTGTACCCTGCGGAATACGAGCAGTACTTC. It codes for CASSQLYPAEYEQYF.

The V gene is TRBV15, the J gene TRBJ2-7; D tentatively reads TRBD1 or TRBD2 (5 bases each). The CDR3 covers 15 residues. V lost 0 bases and J lost 2, with 11 bases in between. Germline CDR1 and CDR2: LNHNV and YYDKDF (reference sequence). The CDR3 region is CATSRDRGEPYEQYF. DNA of the CDR3: TGTGCCACCAGCAGAGATCGAGGGGAACCCTACGAGCAGTACTTC.

The V gene is TRBV6-1, the J gene TRBJ1-5; possibly TRBD1 for D (5 bases). The CDR3 spans 15 residues. Germline V gives CDR1 MNHNS, CDR2 SASEGT. Trimming took off 2 bases at V and 0 bases at J, with 8 bases between the two ends. CDR3 amino acids: CASSEWGNSNQPQHF. DNA for the CDR3: TGTGCCAGCAGTGAATGGGGGAATAGCAATCAGCCCCAGCATTTT.

The genes are TRBV4-3 and TRBJ1-1; D is possibly TRBD1 (6 bases). The germline V and J ends were trimmed by 2 bases and 0 bases, with 7 bases remaining between them. Germline lookup yields CDR1 LGHNA and CDR2 YSLEER. The CDR3 loop spans 14 amino acids. The CDR3, as DNA: TGCGCCAGCAGCCAAACAGGGTTGAACACTGAAGCTTTCTTT. The encoded protein is CASSQTGLNTEAFF.

This chain connects TRBV5-1 to TRBJ2-7; D remains unclear. The CDR3 loop spans 14 amino acids. Trimming stripped 0 bases from V and 9 bases from J, with 16 bases between. The germline CDR1 and CDR2 sequences are SGHRS and YFSETQ. The DNA for the CDR3 is TGCGCCAGCAGCTTGGAGGCAGCCCCTACGATGCAGTACTTC. This sequence encodes CASSLEAAPTMQYF.

Here the CDR3 DNA reads TGTGCCAGCAGAAATTCTTTGGGGGGAGGACCCTACGAGCAGTACTTC. Amino acids: CASRNSLGGGPYEQYF. This chain connects TRBV25-1 to TRBJ2-5; maybe TRBD2 (6 bases). With the DNA end fitting TRBJ2-7 better, the J assignment may be wrong. The CDR3 loop spans 16 amino acids. Germline V lookup: CDR1 MGHDK, CDR2 SYGVNS.

The V and J genes are TRBV5-8 and TRBJ2-7; D is uncertain. Trimming left V 0 bases short and J 3 bases short, with 4 bases between. Germline values: CDR1 SGHTS, CDR2 YDEGEE. The CDR3 runs to 12 residues. The CDR3 loop is CASSLENYEQYF. For the CDR3, the DNA is TGTGCCAGCAGCTTGGAAAACTACGAGCAGTACTTC.

The gene calls are TRBV13 and TRBJ1-6; D perhaps matches TRBD1 (6 bases). From germline, CDR1 is PRHDT and CDR2 FYEKMQ (reference sequence). Trimming stripped 0 bases from V and 6 bases from J, with 12 bases between. The CDR3 runs to 16 residues. The CDR3 DNA reads as TGTGCCAGCAGCTTAGGCGGGGGGCGGCGTAATTCACCCCTCCACTTT. This sequence encodes CASSLGGGRRNSPLHF.

This chain links TRBV7-9 with TRBJ2-4, with 7 bases identical to TRBD1. Trimming cost V 5 bases and J 9 bases; bases outside gene matches: 10. Germline V CDR1 and CDR2: SEHNR, FQNEAQ (reference sequence). This CDR3 spans 14 amino acids. CDR3 protein: CASSGEGAFSIQYF. CDR3 DNA sequence: TGTGCCAGCAGCGGAGAGGGGGCCTTCTCCATTCAGTACTTC.

The chain is built from TRBV19 and TRBJ2-2, with TRBD2 matching over 7 bases. CDR1 and CDR2 (germline): LNHDA, SQIVND (reference sequence). V dropped 9 bases and J dropped 5; count of bases not matched to a gene: 15. CDR3 size: 16 residues. CDR3 sequence: CASTPRGEGRTGELFF. CDR3 DNA: TGTGCCAGCACCCCCCGAGGGGAGGGCCGGACCGGGGAGCTGTTTTTT. Together with reference TRBV19 and TRBJ2-2, the CDR3 gives the full variable domain: DGGITQSPKYLFRKEGQNVTLSCEQNLNHDAMYWYRQDPGQGLRLIYYSQIVNDFQKGDIAEGYSVSREKKESFPLTVTSAQKNPTAFYLCASTPRGEGRTGELFFGEGSRLTVL.

As concerns this clone: One junction end disagrees with the germline gene, perhaps due to a read error. The chain recombines TRBV4-1 with TRBJ2-7, with D tentatively TRBD1 (6 bases). There are 15 residues in the CDR3. Germline assignment: CDR1 MGHRA and CDR2 YSYEKL. This CDR3 is CASSQRSDRSYGQYF. In nucleotides, the CDR3 is TGCGCCAGCAGCCAACGCTCGGACAGATCCTACGGGCAGTACTTC.